This T cell receptor beta chain was sequenced in a study of cytomegalovirus exposure and HLA in healthy donors. Study details: Out of 180 million or so T cells, an earlier analysis found around 120 million unique TCR beta sequences in total.

Study findings and constraints: Presence/absence analyses rested on an assumption that sequencing depth was roughly uniform across donors. An Asian-associated ancestry cluster reportedly showed fewer N-insertions than the approximately 700-donor mean in a later analysis. Later analysis showed most CMV-associated TCR beta chains appearing HLA-restricted.

Trimming took 3 bases from V and 0 from J; bases not matched to a gene: 5. There are 15 residues in the CDR3. Germline lookup yields CDR1 SGHVS and CDR2 FNYEAQ. Note on this clone: The antigen is unknown.

In the PCR, 60 Vbeta and 13 Jbeta primers were used. Produced via immunoSEQ multiplex PCR; TCRdb's table is partial and in-frame only. The data show around 70,000 clones, and the top ten clones hold approximately 3.9%. The chain carries TRBV7-6 and TRBJ2-7; 7 bases match TRBD2. The sequence was collected from a female donor in good health and CMV-seropositive. The specimen sequenced was PBMCs. CDR3 protein: CASSLAAGYSYEQYF. The CDR3 DNA is TGTGCCAGCAGCTTGGCAGCGGGGTACTCCTACGAGCAGTACTTC.